This T cell receptor (beta chain) is drawn from a study of blood T cell repertoires in COVID-19. Overall study context: Samples representing acute and convalescent COVID-19 were sourced from the United States, Italy and Spain.

Using immunoSEQ multiplex PCR, the repertoire was profiled, and TCRdb retains in-frame clones only, with some absent. The sample includes about 14,000 clones, around 82% of them seen just once. The V gene's germline CDR1 is LGHDT and CDR2 YNNKEL (reference sequence). The V end was cut by 5 bases, the J end by 7 bases, with 14 bases between. This CDR3 has 13 residues. Sequences were obtained from peripheral blood. The rearrangement uses TRBV3-1 (or the pseudogene TRBV3-2) and TRBJ1-1; tentatively, D is TRBD1 (5 bases). The TCR sequence derives from a human donor in a cohort sampled during active COVID-19. The DNA for the CDR3 is TGTGCCAGCAGCAAAGGATCTGACAGTGAAGCTTTCTTT. Translated, it gives CASSKGSDSEAFF.